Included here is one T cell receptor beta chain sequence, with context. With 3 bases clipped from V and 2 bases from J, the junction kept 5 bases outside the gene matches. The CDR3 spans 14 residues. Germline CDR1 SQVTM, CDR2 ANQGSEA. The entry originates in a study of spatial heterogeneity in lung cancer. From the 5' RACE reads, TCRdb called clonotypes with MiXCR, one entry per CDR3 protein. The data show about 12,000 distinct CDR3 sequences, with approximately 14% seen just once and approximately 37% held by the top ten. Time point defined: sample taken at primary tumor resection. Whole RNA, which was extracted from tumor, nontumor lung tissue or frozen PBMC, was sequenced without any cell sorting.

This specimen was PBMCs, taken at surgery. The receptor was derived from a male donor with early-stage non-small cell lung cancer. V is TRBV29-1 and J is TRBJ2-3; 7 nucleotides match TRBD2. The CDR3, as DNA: TGCAGCGTTGAGGGGCGGGGGACCACAGATACGCAGTATTTT. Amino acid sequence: CSVEGRGTTDTQYF.